This is a list of T cell receptor beta chains from one sample in a study of T cell repertoires in cytomegalovirus infection. One entry per CDR3 protein results from TCRdb running MiXCR on the reads. The sample contains roughly 920,000 distinct CDR3 sequences, about a third of which appear only once. These receptors have no known antigen. The sample was cultured CD8+ T cells from PBMCs, taken from culture after CMV antigen stimulation. These receptors all stem from a human donor in good health (CMV status not recorded). Some clones in this sample may be carry-over from other donors' samples. Each CDR3 is given with its conserved first and last residue. D genes are given only for firm matches. Clone size is shown for a subset of rows, as once, few, many or a class of expanded clone.

V gene: TRBV10-3
clone size: many
J gene: TRBJ2-3
D gene: .
CDR3 protein: CAIWTDSGDTQYF
CDR3 DNA: TGTGCCATATGGACAGATTCAGGGGATACGCAGTATTTT

V gene: TRBV12-3/TRBV12-4
clone size: .
J gene: TRBJ2-7
D gene: TRBD2
CDR3 protein: CASSGGGVYEQYF
CDR3 DNA: TGTGCCAGCAGTGGCGGGGGGGTATACGAGCAGTACTTC

V gene: TRBV19
clone size: few
J gene: TRBJ2-7
D gene: TRBD1
CDR3 protein: CASSPGGPDYYEQYF
CDR3 DNA: TGTGCCAGTAGCCCAGGGGGTCCCGACTACTACGAGCAGTACTTC

V gene: TRBV7-4
clone size: .
J gene: TRBJ1-2
D gene: .
CDR3 protein: CASSFRSPYDGYTF
CDR3 DNA: TGTGCCAGCAGCTTTAGGAGCCCCTATGATGGCTACACCTTC

V gene: TRBV6-6
clone size: .
J gene: TRBJ2-7
D gene: .
CDR3 protein: CASSPLMRYEQYF
CDR3 DNA: TGTGCCAGCAGCCCCCTTATGCGGTACGAGCAGTACTTC

V gene: TRBV11-2
clone size: few
J gene: TRBJ1-6
D gene: .
CDR3 protein: CASSLGSGDNSPLHF
CDR3 DNA: TGTGCCAGCAGCTTAGGTTCGGGGGATAATTCACCCCTCCACTTT

V gene: TRBV7-2
clone size: .
J gene: TRBJ1-2
D gene: .
CDR3 protein: CAIREYGYTF
CDR3 DNA: TGTGCCATCAGGGAGTATGGCTACACCTTC

V gene: TRBV5-6
clone size: .
J gene: TRBJ2-2
D gene: .
CDR3 protein: CASSSGPPQKVGELFF
CDR3 DNA: TGTGCCAGCAGCAGCGGGCCCCCGCAGAAAGTCGGGGAGCTGTTTTTT

V gene: TRBV5-1
clone size: .
J gene: TRBJ2-7
D gene: TRBD1
CDR3 protein: CASSYRQGSAEQYF
CDR3 DNA: TGCGCCAGCAGCTACCGACAGGGTTCGGCCGAGCAGTACTTC

V gene: TRBV4-1
clone size: .
J gene: TRBJ2-5
D gene: TRBD2
CDR3 protein: CANSPAGGGTSGERETQYF
CDR3 DNA: TGCGCCAACAGCCCCGCCGGGGGGGGGACTAGCGGGGAGAGGGAGACCCAGTACTTC

V gene: TRBV28
clone size: .
J gene: TRBJ2-1
D gene: .
CDR3 protein: CASSRAGRFRDEQFF
CDR3 DNA: TGTGCCAGCAGTAGGGCGGGGCGCTTTCGGGATGAGCAGTTCTTC

V gene: TRBV18
clone size: once
J gene: TRBJ1-1
D gene: TRBD1
CDR3 protein: CASSRRTGANMNTEAFF
CDR3 DNA: TGTGCCAGCTCACGCCGGACAGGGGCGAACATGAACACTGAAGCTTTCTTT

V gene: TRBV27
clone size: few
J gene: TRBJ2-7
D gene: .
CDR3 protein: CATSRGTAYEQYF
CDR3 DNA: TGTGCCACCAGCCGAGGGACGGCCTACGAGCAGTACTTC

V gene: TRBV27
clone size: many
J gene: TRBJ2-3
D gene: TRBD2
CDR3 protein: CASSLTTSGGTDTQYF
CDR3 DNA: TGTGCCAGCAGTTTAACGACTAGCGGGGGCACAGATACGCAGTATTTT